This TCR beta chain originates from a study of post-analysis software for immune sequencing data. General study findings and limits: Clustering by F measure revealed strong co-clustering among samples prepared together in one batch. Patients had higher frequencies than controls of about five TRBV segments, including TRBV5-6, TRBV5-1 and TRBV20-1. There was significantly lower normalized Chao1 diversity in multiple sclerosis patients than in controls.

In the case of this clonotype: Its antigen is as yet unknown.

TCR beta cDNA libraries included unique molecular identifiers. cDNA molecules numbering roughly 500,000 came from around 1 to 10 million T cells. TCRdb reprocessed the PCR reads with MiXCR, giving one entry per CDR3 protein. Altogether about 620,000 distinct CDR3 sequences are present, roughly 45% being singletons, with the ten largest covering 1.5% to 2%. CDR1 and CDR2 from the germline V gene are SQVTM and ANQGSEA. The CDR3 length is 14 residues. The V and J ends lost 4 bases and 7 bases respectively, with 20 bases between them. The receptor's source is a girl aged 5 to 17 with multiple sclerosis. The chain couples TRBV29-1 to TRBJ2-7, with a tentative D call TRBD1 (6 bases). Sequenced material: blood. CDR3 protein: CSVGPTGKSKEQYF. The CDR3 DNA reads TGCAGCGTTGGTCCCACAGGGAAATCGAAAGAGCAGTACTTC.